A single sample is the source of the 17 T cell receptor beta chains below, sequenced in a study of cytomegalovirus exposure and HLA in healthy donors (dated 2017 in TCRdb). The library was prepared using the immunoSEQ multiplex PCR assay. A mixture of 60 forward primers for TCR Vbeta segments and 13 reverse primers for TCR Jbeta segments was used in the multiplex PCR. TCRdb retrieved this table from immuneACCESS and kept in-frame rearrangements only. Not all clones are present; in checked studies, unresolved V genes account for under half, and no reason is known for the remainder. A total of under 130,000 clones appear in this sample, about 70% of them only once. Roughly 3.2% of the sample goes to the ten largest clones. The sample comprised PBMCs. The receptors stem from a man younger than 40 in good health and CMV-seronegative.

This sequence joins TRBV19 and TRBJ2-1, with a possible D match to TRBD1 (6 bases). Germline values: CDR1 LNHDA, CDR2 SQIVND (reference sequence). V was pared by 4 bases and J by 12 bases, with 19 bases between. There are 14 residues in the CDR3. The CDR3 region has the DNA TGTGCCAGTAGTACGCGATCGGACAGACCTGGGCAGTTCTTC. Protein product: CASSTRSDRPGQFF.

As DNA, the CDR3 is TGCGCCAGCAGCCAAATAGCGCGGGAGGACACAGATACGCAGTATTTT. Protein product: CASSQIAREDTDTQYF. This chain links TRBV4-3 with TRBJ2-3; 8 nucleotides agree with TRBD2. Germline V gene sequence: CDR1 LGHNA, CDR2 YSLEER. Trimming removed 2 bases from V and 2 bases from J; junction bases left unmatched: 6. The CDR3 consists of 16 residues.

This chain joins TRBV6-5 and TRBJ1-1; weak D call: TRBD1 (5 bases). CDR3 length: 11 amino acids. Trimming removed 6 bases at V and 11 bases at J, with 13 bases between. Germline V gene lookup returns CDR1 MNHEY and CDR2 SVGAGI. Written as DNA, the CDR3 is TGTGCCAGCAGATCATCTGGGGGGGCTTTCTTT. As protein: CASRSSGGAFF.

The CDR3 sequence is CASSLGDRADTQYF. CDR3 in DNA: TGTGCCAGCAGCTTAGGAGACAGGGCAGATACGCAGTATTTT. The chain uses TRBV7-9 and TRBJ2-3, with 7 bases fitting TRBD1. After removal of 1 base from V and 4 bases from J, the junction contained 2 bases not matched to a gene. The CDR3 loop spans 14 amino acids. CDR1 SEHNR and CDR2 FQNEAQ come from the germline V gene (reference sequence).

The CDR3: CASSLGPGQLENQPQHF. CDR3 DNA sequence: TGTGCCAGCAGCTTAGGCCCTGGACAGCTAGAGAATCAGCCCCAGCATTTT. The chain combines TRBV7-6 with TRBJ1-5; TRBD1 might be the D (6 bases). The CDR3 sequence is 17 residues long. Trimming took off 1 base at V and 4 bases at J, with 17 bases between the two ends. Per the germline V gene, CDR1 is SGHVS and CDR2 is FNYEAQ.

CDR3 sequence reads: CASSLSGGREKLFF. The CDR3 nucleotides are TGTGCCAGCAGCTTGTCAGGGGGCCGGGAAAAACTGTTTTTT. The rearrangement uses TRBV5-6 and TRBJ1-4, with 8 nucleotides matching TRBD1. Germline CDR1 is SGHDT and CDR2 is YYEEEE. The CDR3 totals 14 residues. Trimming cost V 1 base and J 8 bases; bases outside gene matches: 4.

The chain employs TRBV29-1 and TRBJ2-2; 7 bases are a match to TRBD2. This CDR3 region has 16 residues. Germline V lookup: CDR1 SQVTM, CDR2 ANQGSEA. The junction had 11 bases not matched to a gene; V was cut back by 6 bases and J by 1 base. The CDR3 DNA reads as TGCAGCGTGCCCGCAGTCGAGCGGGGGAACACCGGGGAGCTGTTTTTT. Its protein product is CSVPAVERGNTGELFF.

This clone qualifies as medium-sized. The CDR3 loop is CASSRGQGESYEQYF. CDR3 DNA: TGCGCCAGCAGCCGCGGACAGGGGGAGTCCTACGAGCAGTACTTC. The V and J genes are TRBV4-3 and TRBJ2-7; 10 bases agree with TRBD1. J lost 1 base, V lost 4 bases, and 4 bases had no gene match. The germline V gene encodes CDR1 LGHNA and CDR2 YSLEER. The CDR3 sequence is 15 residues long.

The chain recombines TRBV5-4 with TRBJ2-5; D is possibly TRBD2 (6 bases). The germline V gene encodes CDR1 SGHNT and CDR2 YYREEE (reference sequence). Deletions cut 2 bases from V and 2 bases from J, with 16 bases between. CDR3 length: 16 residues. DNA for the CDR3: TGTGCCAGCAGCTTTGGAGGGGCGGGTGGGCAAGAGACCCAGTACTTC. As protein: CASSFGGAGGQETQYF.

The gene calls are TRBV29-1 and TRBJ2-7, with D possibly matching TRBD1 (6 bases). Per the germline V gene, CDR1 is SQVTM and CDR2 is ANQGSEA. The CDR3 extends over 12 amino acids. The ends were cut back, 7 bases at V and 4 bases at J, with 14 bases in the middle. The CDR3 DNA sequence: TGCAGCGCCGCCTCGGACAGTTACGAGCAGTACTTC. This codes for CSAASDSYEQYF.

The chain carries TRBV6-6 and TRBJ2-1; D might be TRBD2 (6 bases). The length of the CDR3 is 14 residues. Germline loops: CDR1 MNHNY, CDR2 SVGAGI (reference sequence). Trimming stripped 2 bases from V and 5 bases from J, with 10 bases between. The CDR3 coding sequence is TGTGCCAGCAGTTACAGTCGGGGGAACAATGAGCAGTTCTTC. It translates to CASSYSRGNNEQFF.

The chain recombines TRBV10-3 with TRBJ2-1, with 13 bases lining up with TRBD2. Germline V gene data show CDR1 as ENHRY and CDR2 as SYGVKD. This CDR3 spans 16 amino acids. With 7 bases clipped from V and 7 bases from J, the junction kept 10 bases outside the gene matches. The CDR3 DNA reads TGTGCCATCACCAGGGGCACTAGCGGGAGGGATAATGAGCAGTTCTTC. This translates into CAITRGTSGRDNEQFF.

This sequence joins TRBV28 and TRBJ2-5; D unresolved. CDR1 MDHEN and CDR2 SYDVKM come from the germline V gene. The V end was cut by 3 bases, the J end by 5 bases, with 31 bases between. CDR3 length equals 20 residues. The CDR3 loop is CASSFLGPGAMADPRETQYF. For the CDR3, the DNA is TGTGCCAGCAGTTTTCTGGGTCCTGGCGCGATGGCAGACCCTAGGGAGACCCAGTACTTC.

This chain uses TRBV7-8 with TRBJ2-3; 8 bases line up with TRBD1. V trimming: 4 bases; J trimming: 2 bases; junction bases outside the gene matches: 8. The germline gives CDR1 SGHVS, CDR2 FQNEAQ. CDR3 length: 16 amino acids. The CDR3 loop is CASSYARDRITDTQYF. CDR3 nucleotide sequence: TGTGCCAGCAGCTATGCCCGGGACAGGATCACAGATACGCAGTATTTT.

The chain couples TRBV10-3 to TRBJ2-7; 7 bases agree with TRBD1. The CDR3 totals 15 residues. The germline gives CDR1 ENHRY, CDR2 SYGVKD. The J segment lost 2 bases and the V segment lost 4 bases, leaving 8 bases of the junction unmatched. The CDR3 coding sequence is TGTGCCATCAGTGGGACCGGGACAGCAGCCTACGAGCAGTACTTC. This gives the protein CAISGTGTAAYEQYF.

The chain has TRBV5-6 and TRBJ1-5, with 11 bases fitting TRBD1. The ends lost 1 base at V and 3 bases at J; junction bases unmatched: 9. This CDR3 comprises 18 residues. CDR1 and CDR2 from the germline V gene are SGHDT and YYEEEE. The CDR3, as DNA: TGTGCCAGCAGCTTGTCCACCGGGACAGGGGGGTTCAATCAGCCCCAGCATTTT. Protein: CASSLSTGTGGFNQPQHF.

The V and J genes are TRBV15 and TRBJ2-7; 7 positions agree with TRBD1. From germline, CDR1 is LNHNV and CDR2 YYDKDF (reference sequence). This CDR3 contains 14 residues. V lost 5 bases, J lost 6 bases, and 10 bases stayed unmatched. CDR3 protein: CATSLDRTVSEQYF. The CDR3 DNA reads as TGTGCCACCAGCTTGGACAGGACTGTATCCGAGCAGTACTTC.